This TCR beta chain is drawn from a study of blood T cell repertoires in COVID-19. Only a few counts were recorded for this clone. Unmatched junction bases numbered 14, after V lost 3 bases and J lost 0 bases. The CDR3 runs to 19 residues. Germline CDR1 is LNHDA and CDR2 is SQIVND (reference sequence). Sequencing was performed with immunoSEQ multiplex PCR; in TCRdb, only in-frame clones are kept and a portion is missing. The sample yields roughly 320,000 clones, roughly 91% seen once. The sequence derives from a woman in her twenties or thirties with COVID-19, enrolled during active disease. V usage is TRBV19 and J usage is TRBJ1-3, with 7 bases identical to TRBD1. The source material was peripheral blood. The DNA of the CDR3 is TGTGCCAGTAGTATCCCGGGACAGTCCTTTGGGGGCTCTGGAAACACCATATATTTT. It is translated as CASSIPGQSFGGSGNTIYF.